This T cell receptor (beta chain) came from a study of T cell responses to AZD1222 COVID-19 vaccine (dated by TCRdb to the early 2020s). Background for the entire study: Because spike-specific TCR depth and breadth did not differ between the two schedules, AZD1222 recipients who got a second dose at roughly 4 weeks were pooled with those who got a second dose at roughly 12 weeks. A total of approximately 250 trial participants underwent TCR sequencing, of whom about 200 had received two doses of AZD1222 and about 25 had received two doses of the MenACWY control vaccine. Trial participants were enrolled by age into subgroups of 18-55, 56-69 and 70-plus years, and around 150, 28 and 57 TCR-sequenced participants, respectively, were included in these subgroups.

The CDR3 regions of human TCRbeta chains were analyzed by immunosequencing. Concerning the study's data processing: Repertoire TCRs were checked for matches against a reference library of SARS-CoV-2-specific TCRs that had been generated using the MIRA antigen-specificity platform. Breadth meant the fraction of unique TCRs that were SARS-CoV-2-associated, whereas depth meant the fraction of total T cells that were SARS-CoV-2-associated. Using the MIRA data, every spike-specific TCR was mapped to the spike region that the TCR reacted to and assigned to either a CD4 or a CD8 class. Log10-transformed breadth and depth values were compared by one-way ANOVA with Sidak's multiple comparisons tests. This immuneACCESS table, as held by TCRdb, lists in-frame sequences with V and J called but not all clones. Of the missing ones, under half trace to an unresolved V gene in checked studies; the others have no known cause. That table supplies the V and J calls and clone size; D and trimming were determined from the DNA. Counted in this sample were just under 85,000 clones; 86% of them appeared once. The ten largest make up 8% to 10% of the sample.

In regard to this clone: Its specific antigen is unknown. The record has no base qualities; no much larger clone is one base away.

The germline V gene sets CDR1 to MGHDK and CDR2 to SYGVNS. Trimming removed 7 bases from V and 6 bases from J, leaving 11 bases between the germline ends. The CDR3 numbers 12 residues from cysteine through phenylalanine. Only CDR3 DNA remains: 36 bases, in frame from the first base. What the research found in general, with its limitations: Participants were mostly white British, with more females than males. The authors suggested clonal diversity may have been underestimated. No day 14 peak-response samples were available, so repertoires were characterized only after the peak T cell response. Epitopes outside the regions mutated in the B.1.351 and B.1.1.7 variants were reportedly recognized by nearly half of the unique spike-specific TCRs. Conclusions about previously exposed vaccinees are limited, since just 6 or 7 AZD1222 recipients were seropositive for SARS-CoV-2 at baseline. CD4 TCRs associated with the vaccine covered the entire spike protein, and the dominant responses were in regions 160-218 and 743-854. After two AZD1222 doses, spike-specific TCR breadth and depth were significantly higher than at day 0 and than in MenACWY recipients. In the small 56-69-year group, the increase in depth fell short of significance, most likely because of low power.

The meaning of the sample's time point label: baseline before first vaccination. Vaccinee samples came from UK trials COV001 and COV002, including a single-blind randomized controlled phase 2/3 trial of AZD1222 (ChAdOx1 nCoV-19) in healthy adults. Trial participant PBMC samples were collected at day 0 and day 28 after the second dose for TCRbeta chain sequencing. Recombination connected TRBV25-1 to TRBJ2-3; TRBD2 might be the D gene, on 6 matching bases. This receptor was identified in an adult in good health. The material was peripheral blood, obtained on day 0 of AZD1222 vaccination. The encoded CDR3 is CASTAGLDTQYF. The DNA sequence is TGTGCCAGCACCGCGGGGCTGGATACGCAGTATTTT.